The subject of this entry is one TCR beta chain. TCRdb's copy holds only in-frame clones and misses some; the assay was immunoSEQ multiplex PCR. Of 310,000 or so clones in the sample, around 84% were seen once. The data stem from a study of blood T cell repertoires in COVID-19. Study information: The analysed material was cDNA or gDNA that came from T cells, B-cell-depleted T cells, or PBMCs.

Per germline, CDR1 SGHTS and CDR2 YDEGEE. This CDR3 comprises 13 residues. V gave up 2 bases and J gave up 4 bases; unmatched junction bases: 2. This chain uses TRBV5-8 with TRBJ1-2, with TRBD1 matching 7 bases. Sequenced sample: peripheral blood. The TCR sequence derives from a man aged 65 to 85 with acute or convalescent COVID-19. For the CDR3, the DNA is TGTGCCAGCAGCTTCGACAGGGCCTATGGCTACACCTTC. It is translated as CASSFDRAYGYTF.